This TCR beta chain stems from a study of vaccination and CD4 T cells after COVID-19 (dated by TCRdb to between 2021 and 2023). For the study in its entirety: Every convalescent patient had a positive nasal swab PCR test for SARS-CoV-2, with mild disease in several patients and severe disease in one. The convalescent cohort comprised six males and four females, including two Hispanic individuals, seven Caucasians, two Asians and one multiracial person. Each participant got two doses of either the Pfizer-BioNTech BNT162b2 vaccine (n=8) or the Moderna mRNA-1273 vaccine (n=2). Post-COVID blood samples from convalescent patients were collected a median of around 100 days after diagnosis, with a range of 35 to 161 days. Post-vaccine blood samples were taken a median of 72 days after the second vaccine dose, with a range of 14 to 241 days. For stimulating the cultures, overlapping spike peptide pools were used, derived from SARS-CoV-2 as well as from the common cold coronaviruses HCoV-NL63, HCoV-OC43 and HCoV-229E. Control cultures received a CEFX viral epitope pool as the positive control, an HIV-1 Nef peptide pool as the negative control, or no peptide. In ten to eleven COVID-19 convalescent patients and a few infection-naive healthy vaccine recipients, researchers compared the spike-specific CD4+ TCR repertoire from before mRNA vaccination with the repertoire from after. What the authors observed across the whole study: Only a relatively small number of convalescent patients were included in the study, and early timepoints following natural infection were not analyzed. Although the median number of SARS-CoV-2-reactive clonotypes went up from 20 to 25 after infection to 38 after vaccination, the increase was not significant. Among convalescent patients, a median around 86% of the SARS-CoV-2-reactive clones seen after vaccination appeared only after vaccination, which suggests priming specific to the vaccine. Nearly all vaccine-specific clones in convalescent patients (304 of 307) were mono-reactive for SARS-CoV-2 spike rather than cross-reactive with common cold coronaviruses.

The library was produced with PCR. At the Johns Hopkins FTIC core, DNA from the cultured CD4+ T cells underwent TCR sequencing with the Oncomine TCR Beta short-read assay. Genomic DNA was extracted from the cultured CD4+ T cells with the QIAamp micro DNA kit. The Oncomine TCR Beta libraries from cultured CD4+ T cells were pooled using unique dual indexes and then sequenced on an Illumina iSeq 100. The paper's data handling went like this. Non-productive sequences were removed, and CDR3s not starting with C, not ending with F or W, or shorter than 7 amino acids were discarded. The MANAFEST web application identified antigen-specific clonotypes by comparing peptide-stimulated wells against reference wells and other culture wells. An FDR below 0.05, an odds ratio above 5, and a productive frequency above 0.1% in at least two of three replicate wells were required for clones to be considered positive. Clonotypes that were significantly expanded in both SARS-CoV-2 spike wells and at least one common cold coronavirus spike condition were defined as cross-reactive. CDR3 homology was assessed with Levenshtein distances (stringdist) and unrooted phylogenetic trees (ape) in R version 3.6.1. TCRdb reworked the public reads: Q25 trimming with fastp, MiXCR clone assembly, productive beta chains retained. CDR3 protein sequences are deduplicated, and each keeps its most common genes and DNA. None of the V and J calls come from the authors' own analysis; TCRdb made them. Here the sample has almost 8,500 distinct CDR3 sequences; about three quarters occur a single time. The ten top clones hold 37% of the sample.

V is cut by 0 bases and J by 2 bases, and the space between the germline ends is 14 bases. According to the germline V gene, CDR1 reads KGHDR and CDR2 reads SFDVKD. Including the terminal cysteine and phenylalanine, the CDR3 comprises 17 residues. The CDR3 DNA has 51 bases and is translated from base 1. Interpreted using the paper, the treatment or condition label stands for: roughly ten-day PBMC culture with coronavirus spike peptide pools or control peptides (ViraFEST assay). To expand antigen-specific T cells with peptide pools and then pick out the expanded clonotypes through TCR sequencing, the study relied on the ViraFEST assay. The positive SARS-CoV-2 PCR tests of the convalescent patients were dated from March to December 2020, before the Alpha, Beta and Delta variants emerged in the United States. Each well held two million PBMCs cultured with 10 ug/ml peptide pools in IMDM containing approximately 5% human AB serum and around 9 IU/ml IL-2. On days 3 and 7, half of the culture medium was replaced with fresh IL-2-containing medium. CD4+ T cells were isolated after approximately ten days of culture through negative selection using the EasySep CD4+ T cell isolation kit. Ficoll-Paque Plus gradient centrifugation was used to isolate PBMCs from whole blood, and the isolated PBMCs were then either used fresh or cryopreserved at -140C. Culture conditions were generally each tested in triplicate wells.

Concerning this clonotype itself: It lacks a known antigen. Within one base of it there is no much larger clone, and no base qualities were kept.

The sample consisted of CD4+ T cells from blood, cultured in vitro. The sequence was collected from a human donor who had recovered from COVID-19. This sequence uses TRBV24-1 and TRBJ2-3, and perhaps TRBD1 as D gene, on 5 matching bases. The DNA sequence is as follows: TGTGCCACCAGTGATTTGAAGGGGCCTGGGGACACAGATACGCAGTATTTT. It translates as CATSDLKGPGDTDTQYF.